A selection of T cell receptor beta chains follows, all from one sample in a study of T cell responses to AZD1222 COVID-19 vaccine. Sequenced by immunoSEQ multiplex PCR; TCRdb stores in-frame clones only, minus some. The repertoire consists of around 110,000 clones, with about 90% occurring once and the leading ten covering 6.5% to 9%. The sequences come from peripheral blood, collected on day 0 of AZD1222 vaccination. The receptor source for this set is an adult in good health. The CDR3 runs from the conserved cysteine through the conserved F or W. The D gene is left open where the match is weak. Rows give clone size only sometimes, using once, few, many, or a class for an expanded clone.

>TRBV9|TRBJ1-6|-|-
CASSVGGDRVNSPLHF
TGTGCCAGCAGCGTAGGCGGGGACCGGGTGAATTCACCCCTCCACTTT
>TRBV7-3|TRBJ2-5|-|-
CASSLVTGAGETQYF
TGTGCCAGCAGCCTAGTGACGGGAGCCGGTGAGACCCAGTACTTC
>TRBV7-2|TRBJ2-7|-|-
CASSLDRVQQYF
TGTGCCAGCAGCTTAGATAGGGTGCAGCAGTACTTC
>TRBV27|TRBJ2-7|-|-
CASSLRDHKDEQYF
TGTGCCAGCAGTTTGCGGGACCATAAGGACGAGCAGTACTTC
>TRBV19|TRBJ1-5|-|-
CASSKRGSGNQPQHF
TGTGCCAGTAGTAAGAGGGGGTCCGGGAATCAGCCCCAGCATTTT
>TRBV6-5|TRBJ1-5|-|TRBD1
CASSLPRGGASQPQHF
TGTGCCAGCAGTTTACCCAGGGGGGGCGCAAGTCAGCCCCAGCATTTT
>TRBV19|TRBJ1-2|-|-
CASSIGRSNYGYTF
TGTGCCAGTAGTATAGGAAGGAGTAACTATGGCTACACCTTC
>TRBV5-4|TRBJ1-2|-|-
CASSLGREWRGYTF
TGTGCCAGCAGCCTGGGGAGGGAGTGGCGTGGCTACACCTTC
>TRBV28|TRBJ1-2|-|TRBD1
CASGIDRAYYGYTF
TGTGCCAGCGGAATTGACAGGGCTTACTATGGCTACACCTTC
>TRBV6-4|TRBJ2-1|-|TRBD1
CASSEPGGKNEQFF
TGTGCCAGCAGTGAGCCAGGGGGTAAGAATGAGCAGTTCTTC
>TRBV5-4|TRBJ2-1|once|-
CASSLLQYNEQFF
TGTGCCAGCAGCTTGTTACAGTACAATGAGCAGTTCTTC
>TRBV5-1|TRBJ1-3|-|-
CASSLEGEAGNTIYF
TGCGCCAGCAGCTTGGAAGGGGAGGCTGGAAACACCATATATTTT
>TRBV7-9|TRBJ2-5|-|TRBD2
CASSSGGGYETQYF
TGTGCCAGCAGCTCTGGGGGGGGATATGAGACCCAGTACTTC
>TRBV5-4|TRBJ1-1|-|TRBD1
CASSAGTERKGLDFF
TGTGCCAGCAGCGCCGGGACAGAGAGAAAGGGGTTGGATTTCTTT
>TRBV18|TRBJ1-5|-|TRBD1
CASSPQDREGNQPQHF
TGTGCCAGCTCACCCCAAGACAGGGAGGGCAATCAGCCCCAGCATTTT
>TRBV11-2|TRBJ2-1|-|-
CASSLDQGGYNEQFF
TGTGCCAGCAGCTTAGACCAGGGGGGCTACAATGAGCAGTTCTTC
>TRBV30|TRBJ1-5|-|-
CAWSTYSNQPQHF
TGTGCCTGGAGTACGTATAGCAATCAGCCCCAGCATTTT
>TRBV19|TRBJ2-1|once|-
CASTLDSVYYNEQFF
TGTGCCAGTACCCTGGACTCAGTATATTACAATGAGCAGTTCTTC
>TRBV6-5|TRBJ2-7|few|TRBD2
CASRLATEYEQYF
TGTGCCAGCAGACTAGCGACTGAATACGAGCAGTACTTC
>TRBV6-6|TRBJ2-3|-|TRBD2
CASKNSGTFWGQYF
TGTGCCAGCAAAAATAGCGGGACCTTTTGGGGGCAGTATTTT
>TRBV28|TRBJ1-2|-|TRBD1
CATKTGVRGYTF
TGTGCCACCAAGACAGGGGTTCGGGGCTACACCTTC
>TRBV4-1|TRBJ1-1|once|TRBD1
CASSPGQQNTEAFF
TGCGCCAGCAGCCCGGGACAGCAGAACACTGAAGCTTTCTTT
>TRBV27|TRBJ1-5|-|TRBD1
CASRQGTAYSNQPQHF
TGTGCCAGCAGACAAGGGACAGCTTATAGCAATCAGCCCCAGCATTTT
>TRBV6-6|TRBJ1-1|-|-
CASRQGETEAFF
TGTGCCAGCAGACAAGGGGAGACTGAAGCTTTCTTT
>TRBV15|TRBJ2-5|-|-
CATSRALQETQYF
TGTGCCACCAGCAGAGCACTACAAGAGACCCAGTACTTC
>TRBV19|TRBJ1-1|-|-
CASTAFSRAPNTEAFF
TGTGCCAGTACAGCGTTCTCAAGGGCGCCGAACACTGAAGCTTTCTTT
>TRBV7-8|TRBJ1-5|-|-
CASSLGFYSNQPQHF
TGTGCCAGCAGCTTAGGATTCTATAGCAATCAGCCCCAGCATTTT
>TRBV19|TRBJ1-1|once|TRBD1
CASSIRRGRWNTEAFF
TGTGCCAGTAGTATTCGCAGGGGGCGATGGAACACTGAAGCTTTCTTT
>TRBV6-6|TRBJ1-1|-|-
CASSYSEASGIQAFF
TGTGCCAGCAGTTACTCTGAAGCCAGCGGGATACAAGCTTTCTTT
>TRBV6-5|TRBJ2-1|few|-
CATTNSAYNEQFF
TGTGCCACTACGAACAGTGCCTACAATGAGCAGTTCTTC
>TRBV3-1/TRBV3-2|TRBJ2-2|-|-
CASSLLASGELFF
TGTGCCAGCAGCCTACTAGCTTCCGGGGAGCTGTTTTTT
>TRBV28|TRBJ1-1|few|-
CASSFPRVTEAFF
TGTGCCAGCAGTTTCCCCAGGGTCACTGAAGCTTTCTTT
>TRBV28|TRBJ1-3|-|TRBD1
CASRRTLDRAGNTIYF
TGTGCCAGCAGACGGACTCTGGACAGGGCTGGAAACACCATATATTTT
>TRBV7-9|TRBJ1-1|-|-
CASSSWTVMNTEAFF
TGTGCCAGCAGCTCGTGGACAGTCATGAACACTGAAGCTTTCTTT
>TRBV5-1|TRBJ1-3|-|-
CASSLVLGGNTIYF
TGCGCCAGCAGCTTGGTACTGGGAGGAAACACCATATATTTT
>TRBV9|TRBJ1-1|-|TRBD1
CASSVTGVTEAFF
TGTGCCAGCAGCGTAACAGGGGTCACTGAAGCTTTCTTT
>TRBV7-3|TRBJ2-1|-|TRBD2
CASSSTGTSAYNEQFF
TGTGCCAGCAGCTCGACCGGGACTAGCGCTTACAATGAGCAGTTCTTC
>TRBV2|TRBJ1-4|once|-
CASSDVGADNEKLFF
TGTGCCAGCAGTGACGTAGGGGCAGATAATGAAAAACTGTTTTTT
>TRBV7-3|TRBJ1-1|-|-
CASSLTVNTEAFF
TGTGCCAGCAGCTTAACGGTGAACACTGAAGCTTTCTTT
>TRBV5-6|TRBJ1-3|-|-
CASSGGDAGRNTIYF
TGTGCCAGCAGTGGAGGGGACGCAGGTAGAAACACCATATATTTT
>TRBV25-1|TRBJ1-1|-|TRBD1
CASGATGLDTEAFF
TGTGCCAGCGGAGCGACAGGGTTAGACACTGAAGCTTTCTTT